This is a list of T cell receptor beta chains from one sample in a study of T cells in Graves' hyperthyroidism and ophthalmopathy. MiXCR was run by TCRdb on the multiplex PCR reads, yielding one entry per CDR3 protein. In the table there are 330,000 or so distinct CDR3 sequences, 15% to 20% of which are singletons. The sequenced material came from blood. The receptors derive from a woman in her thirties or forties with Graves' ophthalmopathy. Both conserved end residues are part of each CDR3. The order of the fields is clone size, V gene, D gene, J gene, CDR3 protein, CDR3 DNA. D genes are given only for firm matches. The size field is filled for only some rows; it gives once, few, many or a size class.

few,TRBV4-3,NA,TRBJ1-1,CASSQERARVNTEAFF,TGCGCCAGCAGCCAAGAAAGGGCCAGGGTGAACACTGAAGCTTTCTTT
few,TRBV12-3/TRBV12-4,TRBD1,TRBJ2-5,CASRTLGQGGKTQYF,TGTGCCAGCAGGACGTTGGGACAGGGGGGAAAGACCCAGTACTTC
many,TRBV6-1,NA,TRBJ2-2,CASTSEGALNTGELFF,TGTGCCAGCACCTCAGAGGGAGCGTTGAACACCGGGGAGCTGTTTTTT
many,TRBV10-3,NA,TRBJ2-3,CAIRPAVSDTQYF,TGTGCCATCAGGCCCGCGGTCTCAGATACGCAGTATTTT
many,TRBV7-8,TRBD1,TRBJ1-2,CASSLDRGINYGYTF,TGTGCCAGCAGCTTGGACAGGGGGATAAACTATGGCTACACCTTC
NA,TRBV4-1,TRBD2,TRBJ2-2,CASSQDRTSGRANTGELFF,TGCGCCAGCAGCCAAGATCGAACTAGCGGGAGGGCGAACACCGGGGAGCTGTTTTTT
many,TRBV6-5,TRBD1,TRBJ1-1,CASSYPRGQGRDTEAFF,TGTGCCAGCAGTTACCCCCGCGGACAGGGCCGGGACACTGAAGCTTTCTTT
many,TRBV20-1,TRBD1,TRBJ2-7,CSARGRGLFYEQYF,TGCAGTGCTAGGGGCAGGGGGCTCTTCTACGAGCAGTACTTC
NA,TRBV20-1,NA,TRBJ2-6,CSAHPTGFSISGANVLTF,TGCAGTGCCCACCCCACAGGGTTCTCGATCTCTGGGGCCAACGTCCTGACTTTC
NA,TRBV12-3/TRBV12-4,NA,TRBJ1-2,CASSPSRSPYGYTF,TGTGCCAGCAGTCCCTCAAGATCCCCCTATGGCTACACCTTC
many,TRBV7-7,TRBD1,TRBJ1-5,CASSLFGTGVGQPQHF,TGTGCTAGCAGCTTATTCGGGACAGGGGTAGGTCAGCCCCAGCATTTT
many,TRBV28,TRBD1,TRBJ1-1,CASSARTGANTEAFF,TGTGCCAGCAGTGCCCGGACAGGAGCCAACACTGAAGCTTTCTTT
NA,TRBV7-2,TRBD1,TRBJ2-7,CASSLSDRGYEQYF,TGTGCCAGCAGCTTGTCGGACAGGGGCTACGAGCAGTACTTC
many,TRBV4-1,TRBD1,TRBJ2-5,CASSQETGVYETQYF,TGCGCCAGCAGCCAGGAGACAGGGGTTTATGAGACCCAGTACTTC
many,TRBV19,NA,TRBJ1-5,CASSIKGDYSNQPQHF,TGTGCCAGTAGTATAAAGGGGGACTATAGCAATCAGCCCCAGCATTTT
NA,TRBV29-1,NA,TRBJ1-1,CSVQRTVNTEAFF,TGCAGCGTCCAAAGGACAGTGAACACTGAAGCTTTCTTT
many,TRBV10-1,TRBD1,TRBJ1-1,CASSEMRQGYPEAFF,TGCGCCAGCAGTGAGATGAGACAGGGTTACCCTGAAGCTTTCTTT
NA,TRBV6-2/TRBV6-3,NA,TRBJ2-4,CASRGSIQYF,TGTGCCAGCAGGGGGAGCATTCAGTACTTC
many,TRBV7-3,NA,TRBJ2-2,CASSLTSERVELFF,TGTGCCAGCAGCTTAACGTCGGAGCGGGTGGAGCTGTTTTTT
NA,TRBV18,NA,TRBJ1-2,CASSPGAGDGYTF,TGTGCCAGCTCACCAGGGGCAGGTGATGGCTACACCTTC
many,TRBV2,NA,TRBJ1-5,CASILQENSNQPQHF,TGTGCCAGCATCCTACAGGAAAATAGCAATCAGCCCCAGCATTTT
NA,TRBV29-1,TRBD1,TRBJ1-2,CSVRDRGINYGYTF,TGCAGCGTCCGGGACAGGGGGATTAACTATGGCTACACCTTC
NA,TRBV9,NA,TRBJ1-4,CASSVGYSLGEKLFF,TGTGCCAGCAGCGTAGGCTACAGCCTGGGCGAAAAACTGTTTTTT
NA,TRBV13,TRBD2,TRBJ2-5,CASSLTSGVQETQYF,TGTGCCAGCAGCCTGACTAGCGGAGTACAAGAGACCCAGTACTTC
NA,TRBV7-8,NA,TRBJ1-1,CASSPAREAFF,TGTGCCAGCAGCCCTGCCCGGGAAGCTTTCTTT
many,TRBV7-8,NA,TRBJ1-1,CASSLAGRRDTEAFF,TGTGCCAGCAGCTTAGCCGGACGGAGAGACACTGAAGCTTTCTTT
many,TRBV28,NA,TRBJ1-2,CASSSSGRYYGYTF,TGTGCCAGCAGTTCTTCCGGGAGGTACTATGGCTACACCTTC
many,TRBV27,TRBD1,TRBJ2-4,CASSSPNRGDIQYF,TGTGCCAGCAGTTCGCCGAACAGGGGAGACATTCAGTACTTC
many,TRBV30,NA,TRBJ2-2,CACVSGERDGELFF,TGTGCCTGTGTTAGCGGAGAGCGCGACGGGGAGCTGTTTTTT
many,TRBV7-3,NA,TRBJ1-1,CASSFGPPNTEAFF,TGTGCCAGCAGCTTTGGCCCGCCGAACACTGAAGCTTTCTTT
many,TRBV15,NA,TRBJ1-2,CATSREGSNGYTF,TGTGCCACCAGCAGAGAGGGTTCCAATGGCTACACCTTC
NA,TRBV6-2/TRBV6-3,NA,TRBJ1-5,CASSYRGRGTHSNQPQHF,TGTGCCAGCAGTTACCGTGGCAGGGGAACTCATAGCAATCAGCCCCAGCATTTT
many,TRBV20-1,NA,TRBJ1-2,CSARAQNRGYTF,TGCAGTGCTAGAGCACAGAATCGTGGCTACACCTTC
many,TRBV30,TRBD1,TRBJ1-5,CACGQGSNQPQHF,TGTGCCTGCGGACAGGGAAGCAATCAGCCCCAGCATTTT
many,TRBV19,TRBD2,TRBJ2-2,CASSISSGTTGELFF,TGTGCCAGTAGTATATCTAGCGGGACCACCGGGGAGCTGTTTTTT
many,TRBV30,TRBD2,TRBJ2-2,CAWRTSGINTGELFF,TGTGCCTGGAGGACTAGCGGGATAAACACCGGGGAGCTGTTTTTT